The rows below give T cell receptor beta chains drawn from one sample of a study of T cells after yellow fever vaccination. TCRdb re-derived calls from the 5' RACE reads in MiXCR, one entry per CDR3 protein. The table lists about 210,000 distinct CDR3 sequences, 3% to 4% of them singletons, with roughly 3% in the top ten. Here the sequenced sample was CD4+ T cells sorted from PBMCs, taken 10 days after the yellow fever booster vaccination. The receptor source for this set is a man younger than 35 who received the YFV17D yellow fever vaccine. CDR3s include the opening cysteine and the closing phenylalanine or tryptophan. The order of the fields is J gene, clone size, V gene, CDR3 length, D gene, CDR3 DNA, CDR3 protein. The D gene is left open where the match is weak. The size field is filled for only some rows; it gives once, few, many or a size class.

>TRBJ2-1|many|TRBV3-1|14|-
TGTGCCAGCAGCCAAGGAACGAGGAAGAATGAGCAGTTCTTC
CASSQGTRKNEQFF
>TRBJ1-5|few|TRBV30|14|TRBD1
TGTGCCTGGAGTGTAAGCAGGGACAGCCAGCCCCAGCATTTT
CAWSVSRDSQPQHF
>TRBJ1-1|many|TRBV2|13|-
TGTGCCAGCACGGGACAACAAACCGGAGGAGCTTTCTTT
CASTGQQTGGAFF
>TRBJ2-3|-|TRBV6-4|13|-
TGTGCCAGCAGTGTTTCCATAGAGATCACGCAGTATTTT
CASSVSIEITQYF
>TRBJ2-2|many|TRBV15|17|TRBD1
TGTGCCACCAGCAGAGGACCGGACAGGGCTTACACCGGGGAGCTGTTTTTT
CATSRGPDRAYTGELFF
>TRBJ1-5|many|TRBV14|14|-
TGTGCCAGCAGCCAGAGGACAGCCGAGAAGCCCCAGCATTTT
CASSQRTAEKPQHF
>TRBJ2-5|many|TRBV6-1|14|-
TGTGCCAGCAGTGATTACGGGACGGGTGGGACCCAGTACTTC
CASSDYGTGGTQYF
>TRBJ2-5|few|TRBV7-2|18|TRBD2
TGTGCCAGCAGCTTAGCGCCCCGACTAGCGGGGGGGAGTGAGACCCAGTACTTC
CASSLAPRLAGGSETQYF
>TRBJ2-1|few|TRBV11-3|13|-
TGTGCCAGCAGCTTGGTCCCTAAACACGAGCAGTTCTTC
CASSLVPKHEQFF
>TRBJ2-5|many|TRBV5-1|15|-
TGCGCCAGCAGCCGTCAGGAGGGTAACCAAGAGACCCAGTACTTC
CASSRQEGNQETQYF
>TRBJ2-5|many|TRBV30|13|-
TGTGCCTGGAGTTCGACTTTGGGGGAGACCCAGTACTTC
CAWSSTLGETQYF
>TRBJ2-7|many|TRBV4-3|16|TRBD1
TGCGCCAGCAGCCAAGATCGGGGCAGGGGGCCCTACGAGCAGTACTTC
CASSQDRGRGPYEQYF
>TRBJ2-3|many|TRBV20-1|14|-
TGCAGTGCTCCACGGACAGCAGACACAGATACGCAGTATTTT
CSAPRTADTDTQYF
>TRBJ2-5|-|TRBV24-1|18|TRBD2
TGTGCCACCAGTGATAATGGAGCGGGGGTCCTTTGGGGGGAGACCCAGTACTTC
CATSDNGAGVLWGETQYF
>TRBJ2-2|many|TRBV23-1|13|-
TGCGCCAGCAGTCATCCCAACACCGGGGAGCTGTTTTTT
CASSHPNTGELFF
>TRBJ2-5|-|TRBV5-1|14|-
TGCGCCACCTCCAGGACGAGTCAGCTAGGGACCCAGTACTTC
CATSRTSQLGTQYF
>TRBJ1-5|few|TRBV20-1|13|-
TGCAGTGCTAACACAGCTGGCAATCAGCCCCAGCATTTT
CSANTAGNQPQHF
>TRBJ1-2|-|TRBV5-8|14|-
TGTGCCAGCAAGCCTCGGGGGACATCCTATGGCTACACCTTC
CASKPRGTSYGYTF